What follows are 26 T cell receptor beta chains derived from one specimen sequenced in a study of shared clonotypes between healthy human individuals. Method: immunoSEQ multiplex PCR; TCRdb's copy keeps in-frame clones and lacks some. The sample lists 550,000 to 850,000 clones, 72% occurring once. The sample taken for sequencing was memory CD4+ T cells sorted from blood. Subset meaning: CD45RA-negative fraction. The receptors stem from a woman aged 25 to 39 in good health.

This clone was counted only a few times. The chain links TRBV15 to TRBJ2-1; D ambiguous. CDR1 and CDR2 (germline): LNHNV, YYDKDF (reference sequence). There are 16 residues in the CDR3. Trimming took off 1 base at V and 4 bases at J, with 14 bases between the two ends. CDR3 nucleotide sequence: TGTGCCACCAGCAGAGTCCTCGCGGAAATTTACAATGAGCAGTTCTTC. Its translation: CATSRVLAEIYNEQFF.

The chain employs TRBV30 and TRBJ2-7, with 14 bases that match TRBD2. V gave up 1 base and J gave up 0 bases; unmatched junction bases: 2. Germline assignment: CDR1 GTSNPN and CDR2 SVGIG (reference sequence). CDR3 length: 16 residues. The CDR3 DNA reads TGTGCCTGGAGTGGGACTAGCGGGGGGAGCTCCTACGAGCAGTACTTC. Protein sequence: CAWSGTSGGSSYEQYF.

The J gene is TRBJ2-7, the V gene TRBV4-1, with 13 bases that match TRBD2. Germline values: CDR1 MGHRA, CDR2 YSYEKL. The trim removed 2 bases at V and 7 bases at J, leaving 8 bases unmatched. The length of the CDR3 is 16 residues. Written as DNA, the CDR3 is TGCGCCAGCAGCCAACCTACTAGCGGGAGGGCCGGGGAGCAGTACTTC. Protein: CASSQPTSGRAGEQYF.

The chain combines TRBV18 with TRBJ2-7; the D gene could be TRBD1 or TRBD2 (5 bases each). The CDR3 covers 15 residues. Per the germline V gene, CDR1 is KGHSH and CDR2 is LQKENI. The V end lost 2 bases, the J end lost 2 bases, and 13 bases lay between the germline ends. CDR3 sequence reads: CASSPGWQGPYEQYF. The CDR3 DNA reads TGTGCCAGCTCACCAGGTTGGCAGGGACCCTACGAGCAGTACTTC.

V is TRBV18 and J is TRBJ2-5; 7 nucleotides agree with TRBD2. The junction had 8 bases not matched to a gene; V was cut back by 2 bases and J by 5 bases. The CDR3 sequence is 15 residues long. Germline CDR1 and CDR2: KGHSH and LQKENI. The DNA of the CDR3 is TGTGCCAGCTCACCAGGCGGGAGCGGGTTGGAGACCCAGTACTTC. It encodes CASSPGGSGLETQYF.

V usage is TRBV29-1 and J usage is TRBJ1-2, with D tentatively TRBD1 (5 bases). The CDR3 sequence is 12 residues long. Trimming left V 6 bases short and J 8 bases short, with 16 bases between. CDR1 is SQVTM and CDR2 is ANQGSEA in the germline V gene. CDR3 DNA sequence: TGCAGCGTCTCATGGGGGAGGTGGGGCTACACCTTC. This gives the protein CSVSWGRWGYTF.

This chain links TRBV28 with TRBJ2-1; weak D call: TRBD2 (5 bases). From germline, CDR1 is MDHEN and CDR2 SYDVKM. This CDR3 is built from 17 residues. Trimming left V 6 bases short and J 3 bases short, with 21 bases between. The CDR3 sequence is CASRTGGLGPYYNEQFF. CDR3 DNA: TGTGCCAGCAGGACCGGCGGGCTAGGCCCTTACTACAATGAGCAGTTCTTC.

J is TRBJ1-2 and V is TRBV5-4; D may be TRBD1 (5 bases). Trimming shortened V by 2 bases and J by 6 bases, and 11 bases separated the two germline ends. This CDR3 comprises 13 residues. CDR1 SGHNT and CDR2 YYREEE come from the germline V gene (reference sequence). The CDR3 region is CASSFRASNGYTF. The CDR3 DNA reads TGTGCCAGCAGCTTCAGGGCGTCTAATGGCTACACCTTC. Based on the CDR3 plus reference TRBV5-4 and TRBJ1-2, the full variable domain is ETGVTQSPTHLIKTRGQQVTLRCSSQSGHNTVSWYQQALGQGPQFIFQYYREEENGRGNFPPRFSGLQFPNYSSELNVNALELDDSALYLCASSFRASNGYTFGSGTRLTVV.

The chain uses TRBV7-6 and TRBJ2-2; TRBD1 aligns across 10 bases. The germline V gene encodes CDR1 SGHVS and CDR2 FNYEAQ. The CDR3 spans 16 residues. Trimming took 5 bases from V and 4 from J; bases not matched to a gene: 7. The CDR3 DNA follows: TGTGCCAGCAGCGGCCCGACAGGGGGCATCACCGGGGAGCTGTTTTTT. It is translated as CASSGPTGGITGELFF. Drawing the rest from reference TRBV7-6 and TRBJ2-2, the complete variable domain is GAGVSQSPRYKVTKRGQDVALRCDPISGHVSLYWYRQALGQGPEFLTYFNYEAQQDKSGLPNDRFSAERPEGSISTLTIQRTEQRDSAMYRCASSGPTGGITGELFFGEGSRLTVL.

This chain joins TRBV6-5 and TRBJ2-5; the match to TRBD2 covers 9 bases. V lost 4 bases to trimming and J lost 2 bases; unmatched junction nucleotides: 8. CDR1 and CDR2 (germline): MNHEY, SVGAGI. The CDR3 runs 16 residues. The CDR3, as DNA: TGTGCCAGCAGTTCCGAACTAGCGGGTTCGCAAGAGACCCAGTACTTC. Amino acid sequence: CASSSELAGSQETQYF.

This chain links TRBV28 with TRBJ2-1, with TRBD2 matching 9 bases. With 4 bases clipped from V and 5 bases from J, the junction kept 6 bases outside the gene matches. Per germline, CDR1 MDHEN and CDR2 SYDVKM. The CDR3 loop spans 15 amino acids. CDR3 region: CASSSTSGHNNEQFF. Written as DNA, the CDR3 is TGTGCCAGCAGTTCGACTAGCGGTCACAACAATGAGCAGTTCTTC.

The sample holds a few counts of this clone. CDR3 nucleotides: TGTGCCAGTAAAGAACTAGCTTCCGATACGCAGTATTTT. Translation: CASKELASDTQYF. This chain uses TRBV19 with TRBJ2-3, with a weak D call TRBD2 (6 bases). CDR1 LNHDA and CDR2 SQIVND come from the germline V gene (reference sequence). This CDR3 contains 13 residues. Deletions cut 7 bases from V and 6 bases from J, with 14 bases between. Full variable domain (remainder filled in from reference TRBV19 and TRBJ2-3): DGGITQSPKYLFRKEGQNVTLSCEQNLNHDAMYWYRQDPGQGLRLIYYSQIVNDFQKGDIAEGYSVSREKKESFPLTVTSAQKNPTAFYLCASKELASDTQYFGPGTRLTVL.

This clone was recorded many times. This specimen includes other DNA sequences encoding the same CDR3. CDR3 sequence: CASSSDTGNTIYF. The CDR3 DNA follows: TGTGCCAGCAGCTCGGACACTGGAAACACCATATATTTT. The V call is TRBV11-2, the J call TRBJ1-3; TRBD1 is a possible D gene (5 bases). The germline V and J ends were trimmed by 4 bases and 2 bases, with 6 bases remaining between them. Germline CDR1 reads SGHAT; CDR2 reads FQNNGV. The CDR3 runs 13 residues. The full variable domain, in which reference TRBV11-2 and TRBJ1-3 provide the parts outside the CDR3, is EAGVAQSPRYKIIEKRQSVAFWCNPISGHATLYWYQQILGQGPKLLIQFQNNGVVDDSQLPKDRFSAERLKGVDSTLKIQPAKLEDSAVYLCASSSDTGNTIYFGEGSWLTVV.

About this clone: Other DNA variants within this sample encode the same CDR3. The chain combines TRBV11-2 with TRBJ2-1; no firm D call. The CDR3 totals 16 residues. In germline, CDR1 is SGHAT, CDR2 FQNNGV. The V end lost 1 base, the J end lost 0 bases, and 10 bases lay between the germline ends. The CDR3 DNA reads as TGTGCCAGCAGCTTAGTGGGAACGAGCTCCTACAATGAGCAGTTCTTC. Its protein product is CASSLVGTSSYNEQFF.

This clone was seen once. J is TRBJ1-2 and V is TRBV5-5, with D tentatively TRBD1 (5 bases). In germline, CDR1 is SGHKS, CDR2 YYEKEE (reference sequence). The CDR3 length is 19 residues. The V and J ends lost 3 bases and 0 bases respectively, with 24 bases between them. The CDR3 loop reads CASSSRGTLEEWANYGYTF. The CDR3 coding sequence is TGTGCCAGCAGCTCCCGAGGGACTCTGGAGGAATGGGCTAACTATGGCTACACCTTC. Full variable domain (rest looked up from reference TRBV5-5 and TRBJ1-2): DAGVTQSPTHLIKTRGQQVTLRCSPISGHKSVSWYQQVLGQGPQFIFQYYEKEERGRGNFPDRFSARQFPNYSSELNVNALLLGDSALYLCASSSRGTLEEWANYGYTFGSGTRLTVV.

A note on this clone: This specimen includes other DNA sequences encoding the same CDR3. CDR3 sequence: CASSLSGGGTDTQYF. CDR3 nucleotide sequence: TGTGCCAGCAGTTTATCTGGCGGGGGCACAGATACGCAGTATTTT. The chain combines TRBV28 with TRBJ2-3; tentative D call: TRBD2 (6 bases). Looked up from germline, CDR1 is MDHEN and CDR2 is SYDVKM. Trimming took 1 base from V and 1 from J, leaving 9 bases between them. The CDR3 is 15 residues long.

The chain carries TRBV7-9 and TRBJ2-7; D not certain. Germline CDR1 and CDR2: SEHNR and FQNEAQ (reference sequence). The V and J ends lost 3 bases and 2 bases respectively, with 8 bases between them. CDR3 size: 13 residues. This chain's CDR3 is CASSLGDTYEQYF. The DNA of the CDR3 is TGTGCCAGCAGCTTGGGTGACACCTACGAGCAGTACTTC.

This chain connects TRBV4-1 to TRBJ1-4; D ambiguous. The germline gives CDR1 MGHRA, CDR2 YSYEKL. V lost 8 bases, J lost 5 bases, and 12 bases lay in between. This CDR3 spans 13 amino acids. The CDR3 reads CASAPWRNEKLFF. CDR3 DNA: TGCGCCAGCGCCCCATGGAGAAATGAAAAACTGTTTTTT.

The rearrangement joins TRBV18 to TRBJ1-1; 8 bases are shared with TRBD1. Unmatched junction bases numbered 3, after V lost 5 bases and J lost 4 bases. The CDR3 sequence is 13 residues long. Germline V lookup: CDR1 KGHSH, CDR2 LQKENI. CDR3 sequence (DNA): TGTGCCAGCTCAGAAACAGGGGGCACTGAAGCTTTCTTT. Translating gives CASSETGGTEAFF.

This rearrangement joins TRBV11-2 to TRBJ2-7; D perhaps matches TRBD1 (5 bases). Trimming left V 3 bases short and J 0 bases short, with 12 bases between. CDR3 length equals 15 residues. Germline assignment: CDR1 SGHAT and CDR2 FQNNGV. CDR3 nucleotide sequence: TGTGCCAGCAGCTTCGCAGGGTCGGCCTCCTACGAGCAGTACTTC. This gives the protein CASSFAGSASYEQYF.

This chain connects TRBV7-3 to TRBJ1-1; unclear D gene. Per the germline V gene, CDR1 is SGHTA and CDR2 is FQGTGA. The V end was cut by 5 bases, the J end by 0 bases, with 7 bases between. This CDR3 has 13 amino acids. In DNA, the CDR3 is TGTGCCAGCAGCCCCCACATGAACACTGAAGCTTTCTTT. Translated: CASSPHMNTEAFF.

A single count supports this clone. The J gene is TRBJ2-1, the V gene TRBV5-1; 11 bases fit TRBD2. Germline V gene data show CDR1 as SGHRS and CDR2 as YFSETQ. The CDR3 is 17 amino acids. The V and J ends lost 0 bases and 2 bases, in that order; junction bases with no gene match: 4. In DNA form, the CDR3 reads TGCGCCAGCAGCTTGGAGGCTAGCGGGAGGCCCTACAATGAGCAGTTCTTC. It encodes CASSLEASGRPYNEQFF.

The chain has TRBV5-1 and TRBJ2-7, with a weak D call TRBD2 (6 bases). V lost 4 bases, J lost 5 bases, and 25 bases lay in between. The germline gives CDR1 SGHRS, CDR2 YFSETQ. This CDR3 contains 17 residues. The CDR3 DNA sequence: TGCGCCAGCAGCGGAACCGGGGGTGGTATACCGGCCAACGAGCAGTACTTC. Amino acid sequence: CASSGTGGGIPANEQYF.

The chain combines TRBV28 with TRBJ1-3, with D unresolved. V was cut by 5 bases and J by 3 bases, with 14 bases left in between. Germline V gene lookup returns CDR1 MDHEN and CDR2 SYDVKM. The CDR3 is 15 residues long. Here the CDR3 DNA reads TGTGCCAGCAGTATAACTCTGGTAGATGGAAACACCATATATTTT. This codes for CASSITLVDGNTIYF.

This chain connects TRBV7-8 to TRBJ2-1; no clear D gene. Trimming stripped 1 base from V and 0 bases from J, with 7 bases between. CDR1 and CDR2 (germline): SGHVS, FQNEAQ. This CDR3 spans 15 amino acids. In nucleotides, the CDR3 is TGTGCCAGCAGCTTAGACGGCACCTCCTACAATGAGCAGTTCTTC. Its protein is CASSLDGTSYNEQFF.

The V call is TRBV19, the J call TRBJ2-5, with 14 bases fitting TRBD2. The germline V gene encodes CDR1 LNHDA and CDR2 SQIVND (reference sequence). The CDR3 totals 16 residues. The trim removed 5 bases at V and 5 bases at J, leaving 7 bases unmatched. The CDR3 bases are TGTGCCAGTAGTCCTCCCGGGACTAGCGGGAGTGAGACCCAGTACTTC. Its protein product is CASSPPGTSGSETQYF.